There are a few counts of the clone carrying this T cell receptor beta chain. The data derive from a study of CD8+ T cells in alopecia areata. Germline CDR1 MNHEY, CDR2 SMNVEV (reference sequence). The germline V and J ends were trimmed by 5 bases and 5 bases, with 21 bases remaining between them. This CDR3 region has 16 residues. The authors extracted RNA and reverse transcribed it into cDNA as the sequencing template. Using immunoSEQ multiplex PCR, the repertoire was profiled, and TCRdb retains in-frame clones only, with some absent. The sample includes some 150,000 clones, 67% of them seen just once.

This clonotype originated in a human donor with alopecia areata. The material sequenced was CD8+ T cells sorted from blood, taken at week 0. The chain has TRBV27 and TRBJ2-5; possible D gene TRBD2, 5 bases. The CDR3 protein is CASSPVVTGLGETQYF. The CDR3 DNA reads TGTGCCAGCAGTCCCGTGGTCACGGGGTTGGGGGAGACCCAGTACTTC.